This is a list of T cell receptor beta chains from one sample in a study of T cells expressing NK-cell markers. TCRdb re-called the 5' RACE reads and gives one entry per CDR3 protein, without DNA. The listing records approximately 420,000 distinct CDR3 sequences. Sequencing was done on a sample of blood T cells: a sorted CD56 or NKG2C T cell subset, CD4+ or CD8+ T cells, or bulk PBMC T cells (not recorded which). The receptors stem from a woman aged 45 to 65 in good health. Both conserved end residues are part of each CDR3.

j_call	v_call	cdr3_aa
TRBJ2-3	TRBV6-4	CASSDLGGTDTQYF
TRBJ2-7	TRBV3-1	CASSQEGLARVLEQYF
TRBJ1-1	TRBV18	CASSRLSNTEAFF
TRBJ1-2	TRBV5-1	CASSLVSSGVGYTF
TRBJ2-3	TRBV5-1	CASSPSSSTDTQYF
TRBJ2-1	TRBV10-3	CAISESGKTGHNEQFF
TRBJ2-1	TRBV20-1	CSARVGGVSEQFF
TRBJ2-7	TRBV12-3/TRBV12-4	CASSSRGPPYF
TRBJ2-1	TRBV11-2	CASQGTSGGNEQFF
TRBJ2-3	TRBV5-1	CASSLETETDTQYF
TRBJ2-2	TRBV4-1	CASSQASLNTGELFF
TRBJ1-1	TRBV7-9	CASSLAGTLSEAFF
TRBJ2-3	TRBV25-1	CANPSGRADTQYF
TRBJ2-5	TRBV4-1	CASSPMGVWGNTQETQYF